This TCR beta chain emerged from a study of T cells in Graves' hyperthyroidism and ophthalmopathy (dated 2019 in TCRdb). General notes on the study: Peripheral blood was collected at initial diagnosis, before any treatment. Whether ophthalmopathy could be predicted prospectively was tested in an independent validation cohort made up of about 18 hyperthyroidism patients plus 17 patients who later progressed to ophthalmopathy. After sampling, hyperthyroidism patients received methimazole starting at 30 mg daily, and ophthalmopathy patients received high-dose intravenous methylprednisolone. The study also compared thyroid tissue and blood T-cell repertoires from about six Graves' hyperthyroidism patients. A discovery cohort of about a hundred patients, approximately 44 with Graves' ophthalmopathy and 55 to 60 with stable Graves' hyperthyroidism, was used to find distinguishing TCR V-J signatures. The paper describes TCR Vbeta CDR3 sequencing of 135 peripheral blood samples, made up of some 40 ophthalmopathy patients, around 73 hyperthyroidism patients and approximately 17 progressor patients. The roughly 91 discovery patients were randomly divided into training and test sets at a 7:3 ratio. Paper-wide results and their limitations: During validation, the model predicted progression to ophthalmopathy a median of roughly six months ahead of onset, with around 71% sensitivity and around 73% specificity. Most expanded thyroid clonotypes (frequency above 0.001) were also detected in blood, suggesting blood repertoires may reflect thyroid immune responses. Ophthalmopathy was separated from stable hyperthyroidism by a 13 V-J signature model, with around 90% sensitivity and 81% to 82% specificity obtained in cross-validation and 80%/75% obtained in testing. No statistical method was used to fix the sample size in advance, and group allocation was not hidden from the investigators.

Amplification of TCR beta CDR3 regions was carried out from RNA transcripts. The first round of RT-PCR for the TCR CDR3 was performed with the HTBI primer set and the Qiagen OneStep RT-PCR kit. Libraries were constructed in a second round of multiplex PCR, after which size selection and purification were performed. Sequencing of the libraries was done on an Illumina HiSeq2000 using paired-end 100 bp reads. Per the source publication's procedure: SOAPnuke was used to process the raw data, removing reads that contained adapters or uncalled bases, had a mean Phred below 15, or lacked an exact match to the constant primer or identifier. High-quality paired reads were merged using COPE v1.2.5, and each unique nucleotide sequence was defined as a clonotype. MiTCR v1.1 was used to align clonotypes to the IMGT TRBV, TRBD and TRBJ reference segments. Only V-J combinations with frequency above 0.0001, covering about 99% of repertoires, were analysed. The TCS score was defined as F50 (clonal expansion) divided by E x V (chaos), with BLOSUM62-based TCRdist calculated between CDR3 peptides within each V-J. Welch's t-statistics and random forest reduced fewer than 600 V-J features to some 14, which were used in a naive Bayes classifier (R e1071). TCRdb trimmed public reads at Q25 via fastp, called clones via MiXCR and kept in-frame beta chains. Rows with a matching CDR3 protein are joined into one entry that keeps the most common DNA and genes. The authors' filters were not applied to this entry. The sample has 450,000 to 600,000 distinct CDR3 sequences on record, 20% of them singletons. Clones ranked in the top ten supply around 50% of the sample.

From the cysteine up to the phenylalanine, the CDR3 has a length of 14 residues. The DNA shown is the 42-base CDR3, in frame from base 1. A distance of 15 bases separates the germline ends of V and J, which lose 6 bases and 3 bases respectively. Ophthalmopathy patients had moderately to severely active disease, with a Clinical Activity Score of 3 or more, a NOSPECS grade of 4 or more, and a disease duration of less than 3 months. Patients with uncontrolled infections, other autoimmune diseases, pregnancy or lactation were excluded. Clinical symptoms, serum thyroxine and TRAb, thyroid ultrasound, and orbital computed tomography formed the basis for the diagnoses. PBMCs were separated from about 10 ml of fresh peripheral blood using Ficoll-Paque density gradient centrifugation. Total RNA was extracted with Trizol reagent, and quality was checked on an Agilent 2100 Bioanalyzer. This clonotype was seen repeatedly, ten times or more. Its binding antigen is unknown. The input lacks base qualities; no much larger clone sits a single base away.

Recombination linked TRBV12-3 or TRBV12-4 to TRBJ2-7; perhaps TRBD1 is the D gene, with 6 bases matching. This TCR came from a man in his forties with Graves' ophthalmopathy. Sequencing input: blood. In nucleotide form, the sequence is TGTGCCAGCAGCACCCGAGGCAGGGGCTACGAGCAGTACTTC. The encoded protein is CASSTRGRGYEQYF.